The next 27 T cell receptor beta chains were all read from a single sample in a study of vaccination effects on CD4 cells after COVID-19. In the ViraFEST assay, antigen-specific CD4+ clonotypes were identified by expansion after peptide-pool stimulation. When about ten days of culture had elapsed, CD4+ T cells were isolated. Each participant was given two doses of one vaccine (BNT162b2 or mRNA-1273). Clones were sequenced by immunoSEQ multiplex PCR, and TCRdb holds only the in-frame ones, with some missing. The profile shows roughly 63,000 clones, around 82% of them singletons. These receptors' targets are unknown. The sequenced sample was CD4+ T cells from PBMCs cultured with HCoV-OC43 spike peptides, obtained after COVID-19 vaccination. Subset: HCoV-OC43 spike overlapping peptide pool stimulation. The receptors were sampled from a human donor who received a COVID-19 vaccine.

V gene TRBV6-5 combines with J gene TRBJ1-5, with D perhaps TRBD1 (5 bases). Per germline, CDR1 MNHEY and CDR2 SVGAGI. CDR3 length: 14 residues. Trimming left V 0 bases short and J 7 bases short, with 10 bases between. The CDR3 nucleotides read TGTGCCAGCAGTTACTCAGGGGAACGGCAGCCCCAGCATTTT. Translating it yields CASSYSGERQPQHF.

The V and J genes are TRBV5-1 and TRBJ1-2, with D uncertain. Germline V gives CDR1 SGHRS, CDR2 YFSETQ. The V end lost 4 bases, the J end lost 4 bases, and 14 bases lay between the germline ends. There are 14 residues in the CDR3. In DNA form, the CDR3 reads TGCGCCAGCAGCCCGGCGGCCGGTCCCTATGGCTACACCTTC. This gives the protein CASSPAAGPYGYTF.

The chain combines TRBV28 with TRBJ1-4; D unresolved. There are 13 residues in the CDR3. CDR1 is MDHEN and CDR2 is SYDVKM in the germline V gene. V dropped 8 bases and J dropped 0 bases, with 7 bases sitting between them. The CDR3 DNA reads TGTGCCAGCGGTTCAGCAACTAATGAAAAACTGTTTTTT. Protein sequence: CASGSATNEKLFF. The full variable domain, in which reference TRBV28 and TRBJ1-4 provide the parts outside the CDR3, is DVKVTQSSRYLVKRTGEKVFLECVQDMDHENMFWYRQDPGLGLRLIYFSYDVKMKEKGDIPEGYSVSREKKERFSLILESASTNQTSMYLCASGSATNEKLFFGSGTQLSVL.

This clone was seen once. The rearrangement links TRBV10-3 to TRBJ2-2; D might be TRBD1 (6 bases). The germline V gene encodes CDR1 ENHRY and CDR2 SYGVKD. The CDR3 is 15 residues long. Trimming cost V 0 bases and J 7 bases, with 12 bases left between them. This chain's CDR3 is CAISESNRDNGELFF. For the CDR3, the DNA is TGTGCCATCAGTGAGTCAAACAGGGATAACGGGGAGCTGTTTTTT.

V is TRBV12-5 and J is TRBJ1-1; D is uncertain. The V end was cut by 1 base, the J end by 2 bases, with 2 bases between. Germline CDR1 LGHNT, CDR2 FRNRAP. The CDR3 is 12 residues long. As DNA, the CDR3 is TGTGCTAGTGGTTTGGGAAACACTGAAGCTTTCTTT. Translation gives CASGLGNTEAFF.

The chain links TRBV2 to TRBJ2-7; D tentatively fits TRBD1 or TRBD2 (5 bases each). Trimming cost V 7 bases and J 3 bases, with 16 bases left between them. The length of the CDR3 is 14 residues. In germline, CDR1 is SNHLY, CDR2 FYNNEI. DNA of the CDR3: TGTGCCAGCATGCCGGGACCCGCCATCTACGAGCAGTACGTC. It specifies CASMPGPAIYEQYV.

The chain uses TRBV7-2 and TRBJ1-5; tentatively, D is TRBD1 (5 bases). Germline CDR1 reads SGHTA; CDR2 reads FQGNSA. This CDR3 contains 13 residues. Trimming took off 3 bases at V and 5 bases at J, with 8 bases between the two ends. CDR3 in DNA: TGTGCCAGCAGCTTGCAGGGTTATCAGCCCCAGCATTTT. It encodes CASSLQGYQPQHF.

The chain has TRBV29-1 and TRBJ2-1, with 11 nucleotides matching TRBD1. The CDR3 consists of 12 residues. The V and J ends lost 6 bases and 8 bases, in that order; junction bases with no gene match: 3. Germline loops: CDR1 SQVTM, CDR2 ANQGSEA. This chain's CDR3 is CSVWTGGDEQFF. The CDR3 coding sequence is TGCAGCGTCTGGACAGGGGGCGATGAGCAGTTCTTC.

This chain links TRBV7-3 with TRBJ2-2; no firm D call. The CDR3 loop spans 13 amino acids. Germline-derived CDR1 and CDR2 are SGHTA and FQGTGA. Trimming cost V 0 bases and J 6 bases, with 5 bases left between them. For the CDR3, the DNA is TGTGCCAGCAGCTTAACTAGACCCGGGGAGCTGTTTTTT. It yields the protein CASSLTRPGELFF.

This chain connects TRBV29-1 to TRBJ1-2; no clear D gene. Per the germline V gene, CDR1 is SQVTM and CDR2 is ANQGSEA. The germline V and J ends were trimmed by 4 bases and 2 bases, with 11 bases remaining between them. This CDR3 spans 13 amino acids. DNA of the CDR3: TGCAGCGTTGTCTTCGGACGGAACTATGGCTACACCTTC. Its translation is CSVVFGRNYGYTF.

The chain links TRBV4-1 to TRBJ2-7; 12 bases match TRBD2. V shed 1 base and J 6 bases; nucleotides not matched to a gene: 4. This CDR3 spans 15 amino acids. From germline, CDR1 is MGHRA and CDR2 YSYEKL. CDR3 bases: TGCGCCAGCAGCCAAGGACTAGCGGGGGTCGGCGAGCAGTACGTC. It is translated as CASSQGLAGVGEQYV.

The rearrangement joins TRBV3-1 (or the pseudogene TRBV3-2) to TRBJ1-5, with D possibly being TRBD1 (6 bases). Trimming pared 11 bases from V and 6 bases from J, leaving 20 bases between. CDR1 is LGHDT and CDR2 is YNNKEL in the germline V gene (reference sequence). The CDR3 extends over 14 amino acids. Here the CDR3 reads CAPPLGASRQPQHF. In DNA, the CDR3 is TGTGCCCCGCCCCTGGGGGCCTCGCGTCAGCCCCAGCATTTT.

V and J are TRBV9 and TRBJ1-5; TRBD1 might be the D (6 bases). The CDR3 contains 14 residues. Per the germline V gene, CDR1 is SGDLS and CDR2 is YYNGEE. V was clipped by 4 bases and J by 4 bases, with 12 bases between them. CDR3 nucleotide sequence: TGTGCCAGCAGCATTGGACAGCAGAATCAGCCCCAGCATTTT. This gives the protein CASSIGQQNQPQHF.

The chain is built from TRBV5-1 and TRBJ1-2, with D hard to call. The CDR3 extends over 14 amino acids. Germline CDR1 reads SGHRS; CDR2 reads YFSETQ. V was clipped by 4 bases and J by 3 bases, with 13 bases between them. CDR3 loop: CASSETYADYGYTF. CDR3 DNA sequence: TGCGCCAGCAGCGAAACTTATGCGGACTATGGCTACACCTTC.

This chain connects TRBV24-1 to TRBJ2-5; possibly TRBD1 for D (6 bases). Germline CDR1 is KGHDR and CDR2 is SFDVKD. V lost 4 bases, J lost 4 bases, and 15 bases lay in between. The CDR3 has 15 residues. CDR3 in amino acids: CATSDPTGSAETQYF. The CDR3 DNA sequence: TGTGCCACCAGTGACCCTACAGGGAGCGCAGAGACCCAGTACTTC.

This clone was detected a few times. This chain uses TRBV6-1 with TRBJ1-5; tentatively, D is TRBD1 (6 bases). The CDR3 is 13 residues long. The V end was cut by 3 bases, the J end by 7 bases, with 10 bases between. Germline assignment: CDR1 MNHNS and CDR2 SASEGT. Here the CDR3 DNA reads TGTGCCAGCAGTGACAGGGGTCGGCAGCCCCAGCATTTT. Translation gives CASSDRGRQPQHF.

This chain links TRBV5-1 with TRBJ1-2; D uncertain. The CDR3 has 14 residues. Deletions cut 4 bases from V and 9 bases from J, with 19 bases between. Germline V gives CDR1 SGHRS, CDR2 YFSETQ. CDR3 nucleotides: TGCGCCAGCAGCCCACTGGCCTCCTTAGGGAGCTACACCTTC. The encoded protein is CASSPLASLGSYTF.

The CDR3 spells CSAGTGPEAFF. The CDR3 nucleotides read TGCAGCGCAGGGACAGGGCCCGAAGCTTTCTTT. The chain joins TRBV29-1 to TRBJ1-1, with 9 bases matching TRBD1. Losses at the gene ends were 7 bases for V and 8 bases for J; bases not matched to a gene: 5. This CDR3 comprises 11 residues. Germline V lookup: CDR1 SQVTM, CDR2 ANQGSEA.

The chain uses TRBV6-5 and TRBJ1-2; 11 nucleotides line up with TRBD1. V lost 8 bases, J lost 5 bases, and 10 bases stayed unmatched. Germline CDR1 MNHEY, CDR2 SVGAGI. This CDR3 is built from 15 residues. The CDR3 DNA reads TGTGCCAGCCGCGATCGGACAGGGGGCGCGTATGGCTACACCTTC. This gives the protein CASRDRTGGAYGYTF.

The V gene is TRBV18, the J gene TRBJ1-1, with a tentative D call TRBD1 (5 bases). The CDR3 sequence is 16 residues long. Germline CDR1 KGHSH, CDR2 LQKENI. V was pared by 1 base and J by 4 bases, with 16 bases between. In DNA form, the CDR3 reads TGTGCCAGCTCACCACTGGTCCCAGGGAGGAGCACTGAAGCTTTCTTT. This codes for CASSPLVPGRSTEAFF. Based on the CDR3 plus reference TRBV18 and TRBJ1-1, the full variable domain is NAGVMQNPRHLVRRRGQEARLRCSPMKGHSHVYWYRQLPEEGLKFMVYLQKENIIDESGMPKERFSAEFPKEGPSILRIQQVVRGDSAAYFCASSPLVPGRSTEAFFGQGTRLTVV.

V is TRBV28 and J is TRBJ1-6; D unresolved. The CDR3 covers 13 residues. V gave up 8 bases and J gave up 0 bases, with 5 bases separating them. Germline CDR1 reads MDHEN; CDR2 reads SYDVKM. The CDR3 loop is CASGNSYNSPLHF. For the CDR3, the DNA is TGTGCCAGCGGGAACTCCTATAATTCACCCCTCCACTTT.

CDR3 protein: CASSSPEASTDTQYF. CDR3 nucleotides: TGTGCCAGCAGCTCCCCGGAGGCTAGCACAGATACGCAGTATTTT. The chain is built from TRBV5-4 and TRBJ2-3, with D possibly matching TRBD2 (5 bases). The CDR3 runs 15 residues. Between the trimmed V and J ends, which lost 3 bases and 0 bases, there was a span of 11 bases. CDR1 is SGHNT and CDR2 is YYREEE in the germline V gene (reference sequence).

The rearrangement links TRBV18 to TRBJ1-3; TRBD1 matches 7 bases. V was clipped by 5 bases and J by 0 bases; unmatched bases: 7. The length of the CDR3 is 16 residues. Looked up from germline, CDR1 is KGHSH and CDR2 is LQKENI. DNA of the CDR3: TGTGCCAGCTCAACAGGGGACACCATCTCTGGAAACACCATATATTTT. Translating it yields CASSTGDTISGNTIYF.

V is TRBV28 and J is TRBJ1-5; D is perhaps TRBD1 (5 bases). CDR1 and CDR2 (germline): MDHEN, SYDVKM. The germline V and J ends were trimmed by 5 bases and 3 bases, with 14 bases remaining between them. This CDR3 contains 15 residues. CDR3: CASSLRDRPNQPQHF. CDR3 DNA sequence: TGTGCCAGCAGTCTCCGGGACCGTCCCAATCAGCCCCAGCATTTT.

CDR3 loop: CASTASVRGLGTGNTEAFF. The CDR3 DNA follows: TGTGCCAGCACCGCCTCCGTACGGGGGTTGGGAACAGGGAACACTGAAGCTTTCTTT. The chain combines TRBV13 with TRBJ1-1, with D possibly matching TRBD1 (5 bases). The CDR3 sequence is 19 residues long. Germline CDR1 PRHDT, CDR2 FYEKMQ (reference sequence). Trimming took 7 bases from V and 1 from J, leaving 28 bases between them. Drawing the rest from reference TRBV13 and TRBJ1-1, the complete variable domain is AAGVIQSPRHLIKEKRETATLKCYPIPRHDTVYWYQQGPGQDPQFLISFYEKMQSDKGSIPDRFSAQQFSDYHSELNMSSLELGDSALYFCASTASVRGLGTGNTEAFFGQGTRLTVV.

The chain employs TRBV30 and TRBJ1-1; 8 bases agree with TRBD1. This CDR3 contains 14 residues. V shed 5 bases and J 8 bases; nucleotides not matched to a gene: 13. The germline V gene encodes CDR1 GTSNPN and CDR2 SVGIG (reference sequence). CDR3: CAWGWTGRATEAFF. The DNA of the CDR3 is TGTGCCTGGGGATGGACAGGGCGGGCGACCGAAGCTTTCTTT.

The chain employs TRBV4-3 and TRBJ2-3; D might be TRBD1 or TRBD2, each matching 5 bases. The CDR3 runs 17 residues. Trimming removed 0 bases from V and 2 bases from J, with 15 bases in between. Germline CDR1 reads LGHNA; CDR2 reads YSLEER. In DNA form, the CDR3 reads TGCGCCAGCAGCCAAGATTACCGGGACGGACACACAGATACGCAGTATTTT. Amino acid sequence: CASSQDYRDGHTDTQYF.